These 13 T cell receptor beta chains originate from one sample sequenced in a study of blood T cell repertoires in COVID-19. TCRdb's table, derived via immunoSEQ multiplex PCR, lists solely in-frame clones and lacks some. Of about 440,000 clones listed, 70% to 90% are singletons. Sequencing was carried out using PBMCs or T cells enriched from blood (not recorded which). These receptors were collected from a woman aged 18-29 years with acute COVID-19.

J is TRBJ2-7 and V is TRBV5-1; tentative D call: TRBD1 (5 bases). The CDR3 extends over 12 amino acids. Trimming removed 2 bases at V and 3 bases at J, with 6 bases between. Germline CDR1 reads SGHRS; CDR2 reads YFSETQ. CDR3 nucleotides: TGCGCCAGCAGCTTAGGGGTCTACGAGCAGTACTTC. It encodes CASSLGVYEQYF.

DNA for the CDR3: TGTGCCAGCAGCCTCACTAGCGGCCCGAGCTCCTACGAGCAGTACTTC. Amino acid sequence: CASSLTSGPSSYEQYF. The V and J genes are TRBV7-6 and TRBJ2-7, with 8 nucleotides matching TRBD2. The CDR3 consists of 16 residues. V shed 5 bases, J shed 0 bases, and the junction held 9 bases outside the gene matches. CDR1 is SGHVS and CDR2 is FNYEAQ in the germline V gene.

The V gene is TRBV6-5, the J gene TRBJ2-7; 8 bases are a match to TRBD1. Germline CDR1 and CDR2: MNHEY and SVGAGI. Unmatched junction bases numbered 7, after V lost 5 bases and J lost 7 bases. The CDR3 covers 13 residues. The CDR3 DNA reads as TGTGCCAGCAGTCGGGACAGGACTGGGGAGCAGTACTTC. Protein sequence: CASSRDRTGEQYF.

J is TRBJ1-6 and V is TRBV9; 7 bases line up with TRBD1. CDR3 size: 12 residues. Germline V CDR1 and CDR2: SGDLS, YYNGEE. V lost 4 bases and J lost 11; bases outside the gene matches: 3. CDR3 sequence (DNA): TGTGCCAGCAGCAGACAGGGAACACCCCTCCACTTT. Amino acids: CASSRQGTPLHF.

This clone was picked up one time. The J gene is TRBJ2-7, the V gene TRBV5-1; 13 nucleotides align to TRBD2. This CDR3 has 16 residues. V shed 4 bases and J 2 bases; nucleotides not matched to a gene: 6. Germline lookup yields CDR1 SGHRS and CDR2 YFSETQ. The DNA of the CDR3 is TGCGCCAGCAGCCCTCGAACTAGCGGGGGGGCCTACGAGCAGTACTTC. Translated: CASSPRTSGGAYEQYF.

The chain combines TRBV28 with TRBJ1-6; D gene ambiguous. Trimming removed 7 bases at V and 7 bases at J, with 17 bases between. CDR1 and CDR2 (germline): MDHEN, SYDVKM. The CDR3 is 15 residues long. The CDR3: CASITQIKPNSPLHF. The CDR3 bases are TGTGCCAGCATAACCCAGATCAAACCCAATTCACCCCTCCACTTT.

This clone was detected once. The chain uses TRBV18 and TRBJ2-7, with no clear D. The germline gives CDR1 KGHSH, CDR2 LQKENI. This CDR3 spans 16 amino acids. Trimming removed 0 bases from V and 0 bases from J, with 12 bases in between. As DNA, the CDR3 is TGTGCCAGCTCACCACCGCGAGGATCGGGCTCCTACGAGCAGTACTTC. It yields the protein CASSPPRGSGSYEQYF.

The CDR3 region is CASSLVTGGWETQYF. The CDR3 DNA follows: TGTGCCAGCAGCTTAGTGACAGGGGGGTGGGAGACCCAGTACTTC. J is TRBJ2-5 and V is TRBV7-2; 9 bases fit TRBD1. This CDR3 spans 15 amino acids. CDR1 is SGHTA, CDR2 FQGNSA, per germline. V was clipped by 1 base and J by 5 bases; unmatched bases: 5.

This clone was seen a handful of times. The chain is built from TRBV11-3 and TRBJ1-1, with 8 bases lining up with TRBD1. Trimming took 5 bases from V and 1 from J; bases not matched to a gene: 3. The germline gives CDR1 SGHNT, CDR2 YENEEA. The CDR3 sequence is 14 residues long. The CDR3 sequence: CASSPGTGNTEAFF. CDR3 DNA: TGTGCCAGCAGCCCCGGGACAGGGAACACTGAAGCTTTCTTT.

The rearrangement uses TRBV28 and TRBJ2-7; TRBD2 matches 15 bases. Germline CDR1 is MDHEN and CDR2 is SYDVKM. The CDR3 has 15 amino acids. V shed 5 bases, J shed 4 bases, and the junction held 3 bases outside the gene matches. The CDR3 coding sequence is TGTGCCAGCAGTGGGACTAGCGGGAGGAGGTACGAGCAGTACTTC. This sequence encodes CASSGTSGRRYEQYF.

V is TRBV19 and J is TRBJ1-6; 9 nucleotides line up with TRBD1. V lost 6 bases and J lost 8; bases outside the gene matches: 8. Germline assignment: CDR1 LNHDA and CDR2 SQIVND (reference sequence). This CDR3 contains 15 residues. The CDR3 here is CASRPLTGGYSPLHF. In nucleotides, the CDR3 is TGTGCCAGTAGGCCCCTGACAGGGGGATATTCACCCCTCCACTTT.

The chain employs TRBV30 and TRBJ2-7; no definite D call. Trimming took 0 bases from V and 1 from J, leaving 7 bases between them. This CDR3 has 13 amino acids. CDR1 is GTSNPN and CDR2 is SVGIG in the germline V gene (reference sequence). CDR3 amino acids: CAWSVSGSYEQYF. The CDR3 DNA follows: TGTGCCTGGAGTGTATCAGGTTCCTACGAGCAGTACTTC.

The chain joins TRBV7-9 to TRBJ2-7, with D perhaps matching TRBD1 (6 bases). From germline, CDR1 is SEHNR and CDR2 FQNEAQ (reference sequence). The CDR3 runs to 14 residues. V lost 3 bases to trimming and J lost 2 bases, with 11 bases between them. The CDR3 spells CASSFPTGTYEQYF. CDR3 bases: TGTGCCAGCAGCTTCCCTACAGGGACCTACGAGCAGTACTTC.